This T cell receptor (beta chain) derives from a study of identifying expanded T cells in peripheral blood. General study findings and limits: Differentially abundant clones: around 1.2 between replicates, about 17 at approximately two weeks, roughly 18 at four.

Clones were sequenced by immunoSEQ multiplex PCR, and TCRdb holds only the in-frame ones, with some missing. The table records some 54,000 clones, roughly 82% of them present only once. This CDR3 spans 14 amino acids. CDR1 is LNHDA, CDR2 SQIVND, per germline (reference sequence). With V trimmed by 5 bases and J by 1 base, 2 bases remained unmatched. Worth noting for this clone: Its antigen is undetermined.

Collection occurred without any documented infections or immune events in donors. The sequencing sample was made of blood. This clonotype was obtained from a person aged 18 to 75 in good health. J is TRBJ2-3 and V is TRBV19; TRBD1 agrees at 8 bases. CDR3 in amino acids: CASSPGQGTDTQYF. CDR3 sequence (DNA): TGTGCCAGTAGTCCGGGACAGGGCACAGATACGCAGTATTTT.